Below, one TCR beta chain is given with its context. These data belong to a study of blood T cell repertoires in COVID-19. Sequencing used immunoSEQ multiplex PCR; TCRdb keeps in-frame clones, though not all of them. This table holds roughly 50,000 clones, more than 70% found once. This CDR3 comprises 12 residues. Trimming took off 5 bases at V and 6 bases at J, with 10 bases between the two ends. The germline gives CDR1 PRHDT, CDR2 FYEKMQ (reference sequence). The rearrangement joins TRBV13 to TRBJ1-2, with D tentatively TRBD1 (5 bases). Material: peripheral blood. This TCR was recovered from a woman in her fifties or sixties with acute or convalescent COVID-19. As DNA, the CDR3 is TGTGCCAGCAGCGTGTGGGGGGATGGCTACACCTTC. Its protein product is CASSVWGDGYTF.